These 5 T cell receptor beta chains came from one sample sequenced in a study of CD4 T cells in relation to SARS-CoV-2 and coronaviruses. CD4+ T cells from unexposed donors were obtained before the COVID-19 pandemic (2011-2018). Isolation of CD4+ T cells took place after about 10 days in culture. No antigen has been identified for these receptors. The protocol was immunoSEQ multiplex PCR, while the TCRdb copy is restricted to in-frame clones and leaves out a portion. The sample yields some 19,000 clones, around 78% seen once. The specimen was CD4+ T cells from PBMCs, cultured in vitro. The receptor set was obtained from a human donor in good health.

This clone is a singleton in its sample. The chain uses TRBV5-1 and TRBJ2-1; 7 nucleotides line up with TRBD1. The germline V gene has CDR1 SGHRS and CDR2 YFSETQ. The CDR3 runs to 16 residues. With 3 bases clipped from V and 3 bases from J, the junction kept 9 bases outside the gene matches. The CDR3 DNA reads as TGCGCCAGCAGCTCGCTCAGGGGGAGCGTCTACAATGAGCAGTTCTTC. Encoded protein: CASSSLRGSVYNEQFF. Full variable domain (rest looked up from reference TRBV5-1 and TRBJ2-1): KAGVTQTPRYLIKTRGQQVTLSCSPISGHRSVSWYQQTPGQGLQFLFEYFSETQRNKGNFPGRFSGRQFSNSRSEMNVSTLELGDSALYLCASSSLRGSVYNEQFFGPGTRLTVL.

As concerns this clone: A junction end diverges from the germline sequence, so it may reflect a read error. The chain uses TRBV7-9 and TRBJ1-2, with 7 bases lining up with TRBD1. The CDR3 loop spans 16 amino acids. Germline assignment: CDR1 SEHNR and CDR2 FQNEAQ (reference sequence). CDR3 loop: CASSLAKVDRPYGYTF. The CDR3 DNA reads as TGTGCCAGCAGCCTAGCGAAGGTGGACAGGCCCTATGGCTACACCTTC.

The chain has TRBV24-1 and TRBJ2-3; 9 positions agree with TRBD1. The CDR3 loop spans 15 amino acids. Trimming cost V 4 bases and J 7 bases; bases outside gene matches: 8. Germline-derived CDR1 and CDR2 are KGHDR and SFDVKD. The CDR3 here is CATSEGQGSRYTQYF. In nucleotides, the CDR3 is TGTGCCACCAGTGAAGGACAGGGGAGTCGTTATACGCAGTATTTT.

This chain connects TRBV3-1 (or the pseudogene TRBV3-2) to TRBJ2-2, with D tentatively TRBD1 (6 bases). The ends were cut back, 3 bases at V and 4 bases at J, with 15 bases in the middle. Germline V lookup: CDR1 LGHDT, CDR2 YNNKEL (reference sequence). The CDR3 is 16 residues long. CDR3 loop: CASSHRRRDTTGELFF. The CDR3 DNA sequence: TGTGCCAGCAGCCATCGCCGCCGGGACACCACCGGGGAGCTGTTTTTT.

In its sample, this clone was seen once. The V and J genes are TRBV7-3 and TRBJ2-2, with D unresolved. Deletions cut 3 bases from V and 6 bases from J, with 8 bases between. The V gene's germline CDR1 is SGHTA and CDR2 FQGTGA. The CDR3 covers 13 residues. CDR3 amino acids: CASSFGPAGELFF. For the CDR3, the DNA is TGTGCCAGCAGCTTTGGGCCTGCCGGGGAGCTGTTTTTT.